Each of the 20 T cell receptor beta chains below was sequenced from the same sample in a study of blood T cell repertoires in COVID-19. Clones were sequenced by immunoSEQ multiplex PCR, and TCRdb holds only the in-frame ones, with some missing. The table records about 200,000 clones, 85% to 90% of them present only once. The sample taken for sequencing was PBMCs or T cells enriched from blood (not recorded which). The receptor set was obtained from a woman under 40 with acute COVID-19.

CDR3 in amino acids: CASSLVGVEQYF. Here the CDR3 DNA reads TGCGCCAGCAGCTTGGTGGGAGTCGAGCAGTACTTC. The chain links TRBV5-1 to TRBJ2-7; a weak D match, TRBD2 (5 bases). Germline V CDR1 and CDR2: SGHRS, YFSETQ. Trimming left V 0 bases short and J 6 bases short, with 7 bases between. CDR3 length: 12 amino acids.

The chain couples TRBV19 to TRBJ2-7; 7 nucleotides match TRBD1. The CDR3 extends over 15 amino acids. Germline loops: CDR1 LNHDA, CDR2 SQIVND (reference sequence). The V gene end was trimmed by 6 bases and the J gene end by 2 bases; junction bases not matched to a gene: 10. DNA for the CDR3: TGTGCCAGTAGCCCTACCTGGACAGGCCCCTACGAGCAGTACTTC. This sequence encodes CASSPTWTGPYEQYF.

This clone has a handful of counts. Here the CDR3 DNA reads TGTGCCAGCAGAAGACAGGAGACCTATTCACCCCTCCACTTT. Its protein is CASRRQETYSPLHF. The chain uses TRBV6-5 and TRBJ1-6; TRBD1 might be the D (6 bases). The CDR3 is 14 amino acids. Germline values: CDR1 MNHEY, CDR2 SVGAGI. Trimming pared 6 bases from V and 8 bases from J, leaving 14 bases between.

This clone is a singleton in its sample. DNA for the CDR3: TGCAGCTCACGGGCCGGGAGTTCCGGCTATGGCTACACCTTC. This gives the protein CSSRAGSSGYGYTF. V gene TRBV29-1 combines with J gene TRBJ1-2; D gene unclear. Germline V CDR1 and CDR2: SQVTM, ANQGSEA. CDR3 length: 14 residues. The V gene lost 8 bases and the J gene lost 4 bases, with 20 bases spanning the gap.

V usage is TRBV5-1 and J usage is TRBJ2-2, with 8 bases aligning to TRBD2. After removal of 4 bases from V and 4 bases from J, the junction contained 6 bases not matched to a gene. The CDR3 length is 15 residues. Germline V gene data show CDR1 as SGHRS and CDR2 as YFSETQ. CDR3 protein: CASSLPGGITGELFF. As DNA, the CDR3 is TGCGCCAGCAGCCTTCCGGGAGGGATCACCGGGGAGCTGTTTTTT.

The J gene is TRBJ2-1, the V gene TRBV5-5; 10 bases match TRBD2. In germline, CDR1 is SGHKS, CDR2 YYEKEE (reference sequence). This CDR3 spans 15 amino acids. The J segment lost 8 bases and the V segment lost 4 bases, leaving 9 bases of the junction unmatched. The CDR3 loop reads CASSKLSGGAYEQFF. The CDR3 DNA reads TGTGCCAGCAGCAAGCTAAGCGGGGGGGCCTATGAGCAGTTCTTC.

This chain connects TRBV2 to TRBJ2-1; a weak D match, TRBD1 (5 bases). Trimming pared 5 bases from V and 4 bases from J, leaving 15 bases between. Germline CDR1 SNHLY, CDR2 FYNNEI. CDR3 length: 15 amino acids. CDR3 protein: CASSRDSTSYNEQFF. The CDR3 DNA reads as TGTGCCAGCAGTCGAGACAGCACTTCGTACAATGAGCAGTTCTTC.

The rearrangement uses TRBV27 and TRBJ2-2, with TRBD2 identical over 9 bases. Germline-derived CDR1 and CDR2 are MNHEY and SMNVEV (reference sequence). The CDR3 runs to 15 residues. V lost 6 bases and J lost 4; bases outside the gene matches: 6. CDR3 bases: TGTGCCAGCAGGCGGGGGGGGCCTAGCACCGGGGAGCTGTTTTTT. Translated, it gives CASRRGGPSTGELFF.

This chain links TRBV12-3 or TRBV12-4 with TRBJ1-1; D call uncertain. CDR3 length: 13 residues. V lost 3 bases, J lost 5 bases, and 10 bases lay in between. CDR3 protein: CASSLEFRTEAFF. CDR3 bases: TGTGCCAGCAGTTTGGAGTTTCGGACTGAAGCTTTCTTT.

CDR3 sequence (DNA): TGTGCCAGCAGTTTGCCGTGGGCCTATGGCTACACCTTC. Translation: CASSLPWAYGYTF. The rearrangement uses TRBV28 and TRBJ1-2, with D unclear. CDR3 length equals 13 residues. V lost 3 bases, J lost 4 bases, and 9 bases lay in between. CDR1 and CDR2 from the germline V gene are MDHEN and SYDVKM.

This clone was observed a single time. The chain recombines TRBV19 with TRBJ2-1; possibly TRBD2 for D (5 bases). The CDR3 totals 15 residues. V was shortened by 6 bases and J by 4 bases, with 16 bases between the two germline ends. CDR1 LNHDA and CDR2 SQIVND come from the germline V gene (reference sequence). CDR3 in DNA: TGTGCCAGTAGGGCGGGTCTCCTCGCTTACAATGAGCAGTTCTTC. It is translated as CASRAGLLAYNEQFF.

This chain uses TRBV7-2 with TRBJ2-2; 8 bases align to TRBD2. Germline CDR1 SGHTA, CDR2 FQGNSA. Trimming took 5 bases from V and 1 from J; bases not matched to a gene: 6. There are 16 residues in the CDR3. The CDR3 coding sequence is TGTGCCAGCAGCACCCGCGGGGGGCGGAACACCGGGGAGCTGTTTTTT. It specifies CASSTRGGRNTGELFF.

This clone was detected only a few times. This CDR3 reads CATSGRTGGVNEQFF. CDR3 nucleotide sequence: TGTGCCACCAGTGGTAGGACAGGGGGTGTCAATGAGCAGTTCTTC. J is TRBJ2-1 and V is TRBV24-1; 10 bases line up with TRBD1. The CDR3 sequence is 15 residues long. Germline V gives CDR1 KGHDR, CDR2 SFDVKD. V trimming: 5 bases; J trimming: 6 bases; junction bases outside the gene matches: 6.

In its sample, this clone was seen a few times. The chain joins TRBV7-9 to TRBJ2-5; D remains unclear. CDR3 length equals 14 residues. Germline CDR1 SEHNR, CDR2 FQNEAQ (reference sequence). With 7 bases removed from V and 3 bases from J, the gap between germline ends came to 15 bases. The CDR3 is CASIPVMAEETQYF. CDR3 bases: TGTGCCAGCATCCCCGTGATGGCGGAAGAGACCCAGTACTTC.

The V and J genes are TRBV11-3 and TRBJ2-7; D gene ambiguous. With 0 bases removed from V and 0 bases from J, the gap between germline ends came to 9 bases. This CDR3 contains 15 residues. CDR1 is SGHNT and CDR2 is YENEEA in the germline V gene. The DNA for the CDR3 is TGTGCCAGCAGCTTAGAATCGTCGAGCTCCTACGAGCAGTACTTC. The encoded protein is CASSLESSSSYEQYF.

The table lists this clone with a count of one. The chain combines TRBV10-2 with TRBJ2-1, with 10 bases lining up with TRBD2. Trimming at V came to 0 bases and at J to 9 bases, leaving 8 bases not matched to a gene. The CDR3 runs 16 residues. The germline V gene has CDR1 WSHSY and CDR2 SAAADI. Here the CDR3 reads CASSESRAGGPSEQFF. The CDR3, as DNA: TGCGCCAGCAGTGAGTCTCGAGCGGGGGGGCCTAGTGAGCAGTTCTTC.

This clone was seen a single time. CDR3 protein: CASSPREVDEQYF. In DNA form, the CDR3 reads TGTGCCAGCAGCCCCAGAGAGGTGGACGAGCAGTACTTC. The chain has TRBV11-2 and TRBJ2-7; D is undetermined. This CDR3 has 13 amino acids. From germline, CDR1 is SGHAT and CDR2 FQNNGV. The V and J ends lost 5 bases and 5 bases respectively, with 13 bases between them.

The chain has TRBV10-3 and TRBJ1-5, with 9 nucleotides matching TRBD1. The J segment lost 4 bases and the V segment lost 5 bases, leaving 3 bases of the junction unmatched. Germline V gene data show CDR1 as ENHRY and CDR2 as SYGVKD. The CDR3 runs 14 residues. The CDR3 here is CAISTGQGNQPQHF. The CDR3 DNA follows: TGTGCCATCAGTACCGGACAGGGGAATCAGCCCCAGCATTTT.

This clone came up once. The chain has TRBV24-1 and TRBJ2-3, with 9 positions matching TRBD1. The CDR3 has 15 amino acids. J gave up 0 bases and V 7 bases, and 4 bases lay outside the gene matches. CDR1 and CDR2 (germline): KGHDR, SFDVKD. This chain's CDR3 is CATSPGTGSTDTQYF. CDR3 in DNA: TGTGCCACCAGCCCCGGGACAGGGAGCACAGATACGCAGTATTTT.

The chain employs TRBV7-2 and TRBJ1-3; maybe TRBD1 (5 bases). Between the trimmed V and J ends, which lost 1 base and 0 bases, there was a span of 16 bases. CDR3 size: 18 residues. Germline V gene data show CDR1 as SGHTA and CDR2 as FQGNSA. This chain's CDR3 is CASSLVTLRQSSGNTIYF. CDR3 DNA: TGTGCCAGCAGCTTAGTAACCCTCCGACAGAGCTCTGGAAACACCATATATTTT.